The 19 T cell receptor beta chains given below trace back to one sample, sequenced in a study of Ad26.COV2.S vaccination and SARS-CoV-2 variants (dated by TCRdb to about 2021). Libraries came from the immunoSEQ multiplex PCR assay. Here the immuneACCESS table is served through TCRdb, limited to in-frame sequences with V and J called. Missing clones are a known gap in these copies; in checked studies unresolved V genes cover under half, and the rest lacks a known reason. The table for this sample lists about 350,000 clones; 86% of them were counted only once. The ten largest clones add up to roughly a tenth of the sample. The sample's treatment or condition label, decoded: about 20 received Ad26.COV2.S at low or high dose, single or two shots; about 5 received placebo; per-sample allocation not given. For vaccine and placebo recipients, the sequenced repertoires came from samples collected on day 63 after the first injection.

The sequenced sample was peripheral blood, obtained in a trial of Ad26.COV2.S vaccine versus placebo. The receptors stem from a person aged 18-65 years who received the Ad26.COV2.S COVID-19 vaccine or a placebo.

In its sample, this clone was seen once. The chain is built from TRBV7-2 and TRBJ2-6; D is uncertain. Trimming removed 0 bases from V and 2 bases from J, with 8 bases in between. The CDR3 length is 16 residues. Looked up from germline, CDR1 is SGHTA and CDR2 is FQGNSA. This CDR3 reads CASSLAPFPGANVLTF. CDR3 in DNA: TGTGCCAGCAGCTTAGCTCCGTTTCCTGGGGCCAACGTCCTGACTTTC.

This chain links TRBV7-8 with TRBJ2-5; D remains ambiguous. The CDR3 covers 13 residues. Per germline, CDR1 SGHVS and CDR2 FQNEAQ. Deletions cut 1 base from V and 4 bases from J, with 7 bases between. CDR3 amino acids: CASSLVSLETQYF. Here the CDR3 DNA reads TGTGCCAGCAGCTTAGTTTCTTTAGAGACCCAGTACTTC.

This chain links TRBV5-1 with TRBJ2-3; no reliable D call. The ends were cut back, 0 bases at V and 0 bases at J, with 11 bases in the middle. The CDR3 is made up of 16 amino acids. The V gene's germline CDR1 is SGHRS and CDR2 YFSETQ. The CDR3 sequence: CASSLGGGTSTDTQYF. CDR3 sequence (DNA): TGCGCCAGCAGCTTGGGCGGCGGTACTAGCACAGATACGCAGTATTTT.

The V and J genes are TRBV9 and TRBJ2-3; 10 bases line up with TRBD2. Germline V gene data show CDR1 as SGDLS and CDR2 as YYNGEE. The CDR3 covers 18 residues. Losses at the gene ends were 4 bases for V and 2 bases for J; bases not matched to a gene: 13. CDR3 DNA sequence: TGTGCCAGCAGCCCGCTAGCGGGAGCCAACCCTTACACAGATACGCAGTATTTT. Encoded protein: CASSPLAGANPYTDTQYF.

The chain carries TRBV5-1 and TRBJ2-7; D not certain. The germline V and J ends were trimmed by 5 bases and 0 bases, with 9 bases remaining between them. This CDR3 is built from 13 residues. Germline CDR1 SGHRS, CDR2 YFSETQ. In DNA form, the CDR3 reads TGCGCCAGCAGTCCCGTGACCTCCTACGAGCAGTACTTC. This codes for CASSPVTSYEQYF.

The genes are TRBV6-2 or TRBV6-3 and TRBJ2-5; 10 nucleotides match TRBD2. Germline trimming cut 3 bases from V and 0 bases from J; bases unmatched to any gene: 4. The CDR3 covers 16 residues. Germline V gene data show CDR1 as MNHEY and CDR2 as SVGEGT. CDR3 sequence reads: CASSYHSGRNQETQYF. The CDR3 DNA sequence: TGTGCCAGCAGTTATCATAGCGGGAGGAACCAAGAGACCCAGTACTTC.

The genes are TRBV19 and TRBJ1-5; D perhaps matches TRBD1 (5 bases). This CDR3 has 15 residues. Germline V CDR1 and CDR2: LNHDA, SQIVND (reference sequence). Trimming cost V 3 bases and J 0 bases, with 9 bases left between them. CDR3 nucleotides: TGTGCCAGTAGTATGGGCAGGGCTAGCAATCAGCCCCAGCATTTT. It specifies CASSMGRASNQPQHF.

The V and J genes are TRBV5-5 and TRBJ2-5, with D perhaps TRBD1 (5 bases). Trimming removed 4 bases from V and 1 base from J, with 5 bases in between. The CDR3 contains 12 residues. Germline CDR1 reads SGHKS; CDR2 reads YYEKEE (reference sequence). As DNA, the CDR3 is TGTGCCAGCAGCAGGGGCCAAGAGACCCAGTACTTC. It translates to CASSRGQETQYF.

This clone was detected only a few times. The chain uses TRBV6-2 or TRBV6-3 and TRBJ1-5, with D unclear. The CDR3 is 16 residues long. Between the trimmed V and J ends, which lost 0 bases and 5 bases, there was a span of 14 bases. Germline V gene sequence: CDR1 MNHEY, CDR2 SVGEGT. The CDR3 DNA follows: TGTGCCAGCAGTTACTCGCGTGGGAGTGTGGATCAGCCCCAGCATTTT. Its protein product is CASSYSRGSVDQPQHF.

V and J are TRBV6-6 and TRBJ1-5; D perhaps matches TRBD1 (6 bases). CDR3 length: 14 amino acids. Germline CDR1 MNHNY, CDR2 SVGAGI (reference sequence). V lost 7 bases, J lost 0 bases, and 10 bases lay in between. The CDR3 loop reads CASTGDYSNQPQHF. The CDR3 region has the DNA TGTGCCAGCACAGGGGATTATAGCAATCAGCCCCAGCATTTT.

The rearrangement joins TRBV6-5 to TRBJ1-2; maybe TRBD1 (6 bases). The CDR3 sequence is 15 residues long. Germline V gene data show CDR1 as MNHEY and CDR2 as SVGAGI. Between the trimmed V and J ends, which lost 0 bases and 0 bases, there was a span of 8 bases. CDR3 loop: CASSYSGQTNYGYTF. The CDR3 nucleotides are TGTGCCAGCAGTTACTCTGGACAGACTAACTATGGCTACACCTTC.

This clone showed up just once. V and J are TRBV6-5 and TRBJ1-1, with TRBD1 as a possible D gene (5 bases). This CDR3 spans 15 amino acids. Per germline, CDR1 MNHEY and CDR2 SVGAGI. Trimming removed 2 bases from V and 4 bases from J, with 14 bases in between. The CDR3: CASSYTPGTSTEAFF. The CDR3 DNA sequence: TGTGCCAGCAGTTACACCCCCGGGACGAGCACTGAAGCTTTCTTT.

The rearrangement joins TRBV7-9 to TRBJ1-1, with unresolved D. CDR3 length equals 15 residues. V gave up 3 bases and J gave up 5 bases, with 16 bases separating them. In germline, CDR1 is SEHNR, CDR2 FQNEAQ (reference sequence). In DNA form, the CDR3 reads TGTGCCAGCAGCTTGGTACCCCATGGTGGAACTGAAGCTTTCTTT. Translated: CASSLVPHGGTEAFF.

This clone was observed a single time. The V call is TRBV6-6, the J call TRBJ2-2; 10 bases fit TRBD1. This CDR3 is 15 amino acids long. The J segment lost 4 bases and the V segment lost 5 bases, leaving 4 bases of the junction unmatched. Germline CDR1 MNHNY, CDR2 SVGAGI (reference sequence). CDR3 DNA: TGTGCCAGCAGTCGTCGGACAGGGGGCACCGGGGAGCTGTTTTTT. It encodes CASSRRTGGTGELFF.

The chain links TRBV16 to TRBJ1-5, with D tentatively TRBD1 (5 bases). There are 13 residues in the CDR3. Trimming removed 5 bases at V and 7 bases at J, with 12 bases between. CDR1 KGHSY and CDR2 FQNENV come from the germline V gene. As DNA, the CDR3 is TGTGCCAGCAGCGGACAAGTGGGGCAGCCCCAGCATTTT. Protein sequence: CASSGQVGQPQHF.

This rearrangement joins TRBV6-5 to TRBJ2-3; TRBD1 is a possible D gene (6 bases). Per germline, CDR1 MNHEY and CDR2 SVGAGI. CDR3 size: 14 residues. V was clipped by 6 bases and J by 2 bases, with 12 bases between them. Here the CDR3 reads CASRYPGHTDTQYF. Here the CDR3 DNA reads TGTGCCAGCAGATACCCGGGACACACAGATACGCAGTATTTT.

This chain joins TRBV7-2 and TRBJ1-1; no firm D call. Trimming pared 6 bases from V and 6 bases from J, leaving 23 bases between. The CDR3 covers 16 residues. CDR1 and CDR2 (germline): SGHTA, FQGNSA. The chain's CDR3 is CASRNTPGVRVPEAFF. The CDR3 DNA follows: TGTGCCAGCAGAAATACCCCAGGTGTCAGAGTCCCTGAAGCTTTCTTT.

The J gene is TRBJ2-1, the V gene TRBV10-2; a weak D match, TRBD2 (6 bases). The V gene lost 2 bases and the J gene lost 1 base, with 12 bases spanning the gap. The CDR3 is made up of 16 amino acids. The V gene's germline CDR1 is WSHSY and CDR2 SAAADI. CDR3: CASSEIAGRSYNEQFF. The DNA for the CDR3 is TGCGCCAGCAGTGAGATTGCGGGACGATCCTACAATGAGCAGTTCTTC.

The chain employs TRBV6-5 and TRBJ1-3; no definite D call. Trimming removed 7 bases at V and 0 bases at J, with 10 bases between. CDR1 is MNHEY and CDR2 is SVGAGI in the germline V gene. This CDR3 contains 14 residues. This CDR3 is CASNQPVSGNTIYF. CDR3 in DNA: TGTGCCAGCAACCAACCGGTCTCTGGAAACACCATATATTTT.